These 3 T cell receptor beta chains were sequenced from one sample in a study of human T cells and chemical hapten exposure. TCRdb itself ran the RACE reads through MiXCR, one entry per CDR3 protein. The data show tens of thousands of distinct CDR3 sequences, less than 5.5% seen once. Time point here: healthy volunteer bleed at 6 weeks. The study extracted total RNA from unfractionated whole blood. The sample taken for sequencing was whole blood. Source of these receptors: a human donor in good health. Some clones in this sample may be carry-over from other donors' samples.

This clonotype was seen only a few times. V usage is TRBV6-5 and J usage is TRBJ1-1; D ambiguous. The CDR3 is 14 amino acids. Trimming shortened V by 4 bases and J by 1 base, and 10 bases separated the two germline ends. From germline, CDR1 is MNHEY and CDR2 SVGAGI. The CDR3 DNA reads TGTGCCAGCAGTTCCCCCACTCGGAACACTGAAGCTTTCTTT. Its protein is CASSSPTRNTEAFF.

The rearrangement links TRBV6-5 to TRBJ1-2; D is ambiguous. The CDR3 has 15 residues. Germline CDR1 is MNHEY and CDR2 is SVGAGI. V lost 0 bases, J lost 6 bases, and 14 bases lay in between. This CDR3 is CASSYSNSDEDGYTF. In DNA form, the CDR3 reads TGTGCCAGCAGTTACTCGAATTCAGATGAGGATGGCTACACCTTC.

Ten or more counts support this clonotype. This sequence joins TRBV28 and TRBJ2-3; the D gene is possibly TRBD1 (6 bases). Trimming pared 5 bases from V and 3 bases from J, leaving 24 bases between. Germline V CDR1 and CDR2: MDHEN, SYDVKM. CDR3 size: 18 residues. For the CDR3, the DNA is TGTGCCAGCAGTATTGCTACAGGGACCCGTGGGGGAACAGATACGCAGTATTTT. It translates to CASSIATGTRGGTDTQYF.